One and the same sample provided the 9 T cell receptor beta chains below, sequenced in a study of spatial heterogeneity in lung cancer. Study conclusions and caveats: Intratumoral expanded alpha and beta TCR counts were found to track tumor mutation counts.

In TCRdb, the 5' RACE reads were re-called with MiXCR into one record per CDR3 protein. The repertoire has 20,000 to 25,000 distinct CDR3 sequences, roughly 6.7% of them found once; the top ten carry over 9%. As to time point: sample taken at primary tumor resection. Antigens of these TCRs are unknown. This specimen consisted of lung tumor tissue, obtained at surgery. The receptor set was obtained from a male donor with early-stage non-small cell lung cancer.

This clonotype was seen ten or more times. The chain joins TRBV28 to TRBJ2-7, with TRBD2 matching 11 bases. In germline, CDR1 is MDHEN, CDR2 SYDVKM. V lost 2 bases, J lost 4 bases, and 10 bases stayed unmatched. The CDR3 is 17 amino acids. CDR3 sequence reads: CASSLGGASGRLYEQYF. Written as DNA, the CDR3 is TGTGCCAGCAGTTTAGGAGGCGCTAGCGGGAGGTTATACGAGCAGTACTTC.

Sample share makes this clonotype medium-sized. This chain uses TRBV9 with TRBJ2-2; 7 nucleotides align to TRBD2. Germline CDR1 and CDR2: SGDLS and YYNGEE. CDR3 length: 14 residues. V was clipped by 3 bases and J by 6 bases; unmatched bases: 5. CDR3 nucleotide sequence: TGTGCCAGCAGCGCCCGTCTAGCGGCCGGGGAGCTGTTTTTT. Its protein product is CASSARLAAGELFF.

This clonotype was recorded a few times. The chain recombines TRBV18 with TRBJ2-2; possibly TRBD2 for D (5 bases). The germline V gene encodes CDR1 KGHSH and CDR2 LQKENI. CDR3 length equals 15 residues. The V end lost 3 bases, the J end lost 6 bases, and 14 bases lay between the germline ends. The CDR3 DNA sequence: TGTGCCAGCTCACCGCCTGAGGCGCGGGCCGGGGAGCTGTTTTTT. As protein: CASSPPEARAGELFF.

Ten or more counts support this clonotype. The J gene is TRBJ2-3, the V gene TRBV20-1; 8 bases line up with TRBD1. CDR3 size: 15 residues. The trim removed 3 bases at V and 3 bases at J, leaving 8 bases unmatched. Germline values: CDR1 DFQATT, CDR2 SNEGSKA (reference sequence). CDR3 in amino acids: CSASAGGFGTDTQYF. Here the CDR3 DNA reads TGCAGTGCTAGCGCAGGGGGCTTTGGAACAGATACGCAGTATTTT.

The sample holds many counts of this clonotype. This CDR3 reads CASQLLGTDIQYF. CDR3 nucleotide sequence: TGCGCCAGTCAACTCCTTGGGACTGACATTCAGTACTTC. This chain connects TRBV5-1 to TRBJ2-4; D is possibly TRBD2 (6 bases). The germline V gene has CDR1 SGHRS and CDR2 YFSETQ. There are 13 residues in the CDR3. V lost 8 bases and J lost 8, with 17 bases in between.

The genes are TRBV30 and TRBJ1-1; D uncertain. The germline V and J ends were trimmed by 2 bases and 1 base, with 20 bases remaining between them. The germline CDR1 and CDR2 sequences are GTSNPN and SVGIG (reference sequence). The CDR3 length is 17 residues. The CDR3 DNA reads as TGTGCCTGGAGTACCCAAGACCCCGGTATCCCGAACACTGAAGCTTTCTTT. Its translation: CAWSTQDPGIPNTEAFF.

This sequence joins TRBV10-3 and TRBJ2-1; perhaps D is TRBD1 or TRBD2 (5 bases each). With 0 bases removed from V and 5 bases from J, the gap between germline ends came to 11 bases. This CDR3 region has 15 residues. Germline CDR1 and CDR2: ENHRY and SYGVKD. DNA for the CDR3: TGTGCCATCAGTGAGTCCGGGGCCAACCACAATGAGCAGTTCTTC. It translates to CAISESGANHNEQFF.

Ten or more counts support this clonotype. The genes are TRBV5-1 and TRBJ2-5; 12 bases match TRBD1. Germline assignment: CDR1 SGHRS and CDR2 YFSETQ. V lost 4 bases and J lost 5; bases outside the gene matches: 6. This CDR3 is 15 amino acids long. CDR3 region: CASSPGTGGVETQYF. CDR3 nucleotide sequence: TGCGCCAGCAGCCCCGGGACAGGGGGCGTTGAGACCCAGTACTTC. Looking up the rest from reference TRBV5-1 and TRBJ2-5 gives the full variable domain: KAGVTQTPRYLIKTRGQQVTLSCSPISGHRSVSWYQQTPGQGLQFLFEYFSETQRNKGNFPGRFSGRQFSNSRSEMNVSTLELGDSALYLCASSPGTGGVETQYFGPGTRLLVL.

This chain connects TRBV5-1 to TRBJ1-1; no definite D call. Germline CDR1 is SGHRS and CDR2 is YFSETQ. The germline V and J ends were trimmed by 0 bases and 0 bases, with 6 bases remaining between them. This CDR3 has 14 amino acids. The chain's CDR3 is CASSLVRMNTEAFF. CDR3 nucleotide sequence: TGCGCCAGCAGCTTGGTACGTATGAACACTGAAGCTTTCTTT.